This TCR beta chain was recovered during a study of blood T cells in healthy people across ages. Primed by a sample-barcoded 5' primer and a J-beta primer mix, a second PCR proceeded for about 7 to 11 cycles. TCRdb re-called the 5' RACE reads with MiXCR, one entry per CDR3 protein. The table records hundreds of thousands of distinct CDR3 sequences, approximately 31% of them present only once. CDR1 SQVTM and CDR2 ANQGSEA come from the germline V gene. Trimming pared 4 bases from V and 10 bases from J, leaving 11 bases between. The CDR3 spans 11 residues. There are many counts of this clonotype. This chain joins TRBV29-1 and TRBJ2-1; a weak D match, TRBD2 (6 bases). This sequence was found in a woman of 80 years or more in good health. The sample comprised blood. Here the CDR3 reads CSVGSGREQFF. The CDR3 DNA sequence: TGCAGCGTTGGATCCGGGAGAGAGCAGTTCTTC.